One sample yielded the 23 T cell receptor beta chains listed below, sequenced in a study of shared clonotypes between healthy human individuals. Only in-frame clones appear in the TCRdb table, and some are missing; sequencing was by immunoSEQ multiplex PCR. The table records around 600,000 clones, 98% of them present only once. Naive CD8 cells comprised CD45RO-negative, CCR7-positively selected cells, excluding terminally differentiated effector memory CD45RA+ cells. Sequenced material: naive CD8+ T cells sorted from blood. The receptors were gathered from a man between 25 and 39 years old in good health.

This clone appeared a single time. The chain uses TRBV29-1 and TRBJ2-3; D gene uncertain. The CDR3 has 13 amino acids. Germline V gene lookup returns CDR1 SQVTM and CDR2 ANQGSEA. Trimming left V 8 bases short and J 1 base short, with 13 bases between. CDR3: CSTLGIRTDTQYF. The CDR3 bases are TGCAGCACCCTTGGGATCCGCACAGATACGCAGTATTTT.

The chain joins TRBV7-9 to TRBJ2-1, with TRBD2 as a possible D gene (5 bases). CDR3 size: 12 residues. Per germline, CDR1 SEHNR and CDR2 FQNEAQ (reference sequence). V dropped 3 bases and J dropped 5 bases, with 5 bases sitting between them. The CDR3 nucleotides are TGTGCCAGCAGCTTGACTAACAATGAGCAGTTCTTC. It encodes CASSLTNNEQFF. The full variable domain, its missing parts supplied by reference TRBV7-9 and TRBJ2-1, is DTGVSQNPRHKITKRGQNVTFRCDPISEHNRLYWYRQTLGQGPEFLTYFQNEAQLEKSRLLSDRFSAERPKGSFSTLEIQRTEQGDSAMYLCASSLTNNEQFFGPGTRLTVL.

The V and J genes are TRBV27 and TRBJ2-1; 11 nucleotides align to TRBD2. V dropped 2 bases and J dropped 8; count of bases not matched to a gene: 8. The CDR3 covers 16 residues. The V gene's germline CDR1 is MNHEY and CDR2 SMNVEV (reference sequence). Here the CDR3 reads CASSLLLAGGRDEQFF. The CDR3 DNA sequence: TGTGCCAGCAGTTTACTCCTAGCGGGAGGCCGTGATGAGCAGTTCTTC.

The chain combines TRBV7-6 with TRBJ2-7; D is perhaps TRBD1 or TRBD2 (5 bases each). Germline CDR1 and CDR2: SGHVS and FNYEAQ. The CDR3 is 14 amino acids. Deletions cut 8 bases from V and 0 bases from J, with 14 bases between. The CDR3 sequence: CASAGARHSYEQYF. CDR3 DNA sequence: TGTGCCAGCGCCGGGGCCAGGCACTCCTACGAGCAGTACTTC.

Note on this clone: This same CDR3 is encoded by further DNA sequences in the sample. This rearrangement joins TRBV27 to TRBJ2-7, with D possibly TRBD1 on 5 matching bases. V was pared by 6 bases and J by 2 bases, with 11 bases between. The CDR3 runs to 13 residues. Germline V gene data show CDR1 as MNHEY and CDR2 as SMNVEV (reference sequence). The CDR3 is CASSFTGAYEQYF. As DNA, the CDR3 is TGTGCCAGCAGCTTTACAGGAGCCTACGAGCAGTACTTC.

This chain connects TRBV5-1 to TRBJ2-7, with D possibly being TRBD1 (5 bases). V shed 0 bases and J shed 5 bases, with 12 bases lying between them. Per the germline V gene, CDR1 is SGHRS and CDR2 is YFSETQ. This CDR3 comprises 14 residues. CDR3 loop: CASSLGQGTDEQYF. Written as DNA, the CDR3 is TGCGCCAGCAGCTTGGGTCAGGGCACAGACGAGCAGTACTTC. Combining the CDR3 with reference TRBV5-1 and TRBJ2-7 gives the whole variable domain KAGVTQTPRYLIKTRGQQVTLSCSPISGHRSVSWYQQTPGQGLQFLFEYFSETQRNKGNFPGRFSGRQFSNSRSEMNVSTLELGDSALYLCASSLGQGTDEQYFGPGTRLTVT.

The chain employs TRBV20-1 and TRBJ1-2; unclear D gene. CDR1 is DFQATT, CDR2 SNEGSKA, per germline (reference sequence). The CDR3 length is 11 residues. V lost 7 bases, J lost 6 bases, and 12 bases lay in between. CDR3 coding DNA: TGCAGTGTCGGAGTTGGGGATGGCTACACCTTC. The encoded protein is CSVGVGDGYTF.

A note on this clone: Mismatch with germline at one junction end may stem from a read error. The chain is built from TRBV7-7 and TRBJ2-5; D could derive from TRBD1 or TRBD2 (7 bases each). CDR3 length equals 13 residues. Germline CDR1 is SSHAT and CDR2 is FNYEAQ (reference sequence). The CDR3 reads CASSPGGDETQYF. For the CDR3, the DNA is TGTGCTAGCAGCCCAGGGGGGGACGAGACCCAGTACTTC.

This chain joins TRBV7-9 and TRBJ2-7; D is perhaps TRBD1 or TRBD2 (7 bases each). The CDR3 is made up of 18 amino acids. V was shortened by 4 bases and J by 0 bases, with 22 bases between the two germline ends. Germline CDR1 and CDR2: SEHNR and FQNEAQ (reference sequence). The CDR3 loop is CASSSRGGDSLTSYEQYF. The CDR3 region has the DNA TGTGCCAGCAGCTCCCGAGGGGGGGACAGTCTGACCTCCTACGAGCAGTACTTC.

This clone occurred once. The V and J genes are TRBV18 and TRBJ1-2, with D possibly being TRBD1 (5 bases). The CDR3 covers 17 residues. Between the trimmed V and J ends, which lost 1 base and 3 bases, there was a span of 18 bases. Germline values: CDR1 KGHSH, CDR2 LQKENI. The CDR3 DNA sequence: TGTGCCAGCTCACCACAGGGGTCCTGGAACCCATACTATGGCTACACCTTC. The encoded protein is CASSPQGSWNPYYGYTF.

The rearrangement uses TRBV4-1 and TRBJ2-7; 8 nucleotides align to TRBD2. CDR3 length: 18 residues. Germline CDR1 reads MGHRA; CDR2 reads YSYEKL. J gave up 4 bases and V 0 bases, and 14 bases lay outside the gene matches. The CDR3 DNA reads TGCGCCAGCAGCCAAGAGGGGTTGCCAGCGGGAGTCTTTTACGAGCAGTACTTC. Its translation is CASSQEGLPAGVFYEQYF.

The genes are TRBV9 and TRBJ2-7, with D uncertain. V was clipped by 0 bases and J by 3 bases, with 7 bases between them. Germline loops: CDR1 SGDLS, CDR2 YYNGEE. This CDR3 has 13 residues. CDR3 in DNA: TGTGCCAGCAGCGTAGGTGTACACTACGAGCAGTACTTC. Protein: CASSVGVHYEQYF.

The chain joins TRBV29-1 to TRBJ1-5, with a tentative D call TRBD1 (6 bases). From germline, CDR1 is SQVTM and CDR2 ANQGSEA. V lost 0 bases and J lost 3, with 12 bases in between. The CDR3 consists of 15 residues. DNA for the CDR3: TGCAGCGTTGAAGAAACAGGGATCGACAATCAGCCCCAGCATTTT. It translates to CSVEETGIDNQPQHF. The full variable domain, with the rest looked up from reference TRBV29-1 and TRBJ1-5, is SAVISQKPSRDICQRGTSLTIQCQVDSQVTMMFWYRQQPGQSLTLIATANQGSEATYESGFVIDKFPISRPNLTFSTLTVSNMSPEDSSIYLCSVEETGIDNQPQHFGDGTRLSIL.

The CDR3 loop is CASGSRLAGEPDTQYF. DNA for the CDR3: TGTGCCAGCGGATCAAGACTAGCGGGAGAACCAGATACGCAGTATTTT. The chain carries TRBV2 and TRBJ2-3; 12 bases align to TRBD2. CDR1 and CDR2 from the germline V gene are SNHLY and FYNNEI. V lost 8 bases and J lost 4; bases outside the gene matches: 10. This CDR3 is 16 amino acids long.

The chain uses TRBV11-2 and TRBJ2-1; TRBD2 aligns across 13 bases. Germline trimming cut 6 bases from V and 6 bases from J; bases unmatched to any gene: 11. The germline CDR1 and CDR2 sequences are SGHAT and FQNNGV. CDR3 length: 17 residues. In DNA, the CDR3 is TGTGCCAGCAGTCGCGGACTAGCGGGAGTCGGGGCCAATGAGCAGTTCTTC. Translated: CASSRGLAGVGANEQFF.

The genes are TRBV9 and TRBJ2-1; the match to TRBD1 covers 12 bases. J gave up 8 bases and V 4 bases, and 7 bases lay outside the gene matches. This CDR3 is 15 amino acids long. The germline CDR1 and CDR2 sequences are SGDLS and YYNGEE. The DNA for the CDR3 is TGTGCCAGCAGCCTCACCGGGACAGGGGGCGATGAGCAGTTCTTC. Its translation: CASSLTGTGGDEQFF.

The V gene is TRBV6-1, the J gene TRBJ2-7; weak D call: TRBD2 (5 bases). Trimming took 1 base from V and 0 from J, leaving 13 bases between them. In germline, CDR1 is MNHNS, CDR2 SASEGT. The CDR3 runs to 16 residues. CDR3 protein: CASSEVRGKSSYEQYF. The CDR3 DNA reads TGTGCCAGCAGTGAAGTACGAGGGAAGAGCTCCTACGAGCAGTACTTC.

The chain employs TRBV6-4 and TRBJ2-7, with 7 bases aligning to TRBD1. The CDR3 runs 13 residues. Germline trimming cut 3 bases from V and 7 bases from J; bases unmatched to any gene: 6. Germline loops: CDR1 MRHNA, CDR2 SNTAGT. The CDR3 DNA is TGTGCCAGCAGTGATTCGACAGGGTCAGAGCAGTACTTC. Translated, it gives CASSDSTGSEQYF.

V usage is TRBV2 and J usage is TRBJ2-7; 7 bases are shared with TRBD2. The V and J ends lost 7 bases and 10 bases, in that order; junction bases with no gene match: 10. The CDR3 contains 12 residues. Germline CDR1 is SNHLY and CDR2 is FYNNEI. CDR3 nucleotides: TGTGCCAGCATAGGGCGGGACTACGGACAGTACTTC. Translation: CASIGRDYGQYF.

This rearrangement joins TRBV5-1 to TRBJ2-7; a possible D gene is TRBD2 (5 bases). Germline CDR1 is SGHRS and CDR2 is YFSETQ. This CDR3 contains 12 residues. Trimming took 2 bases from V and 4 from J, leaving 7 bases between them. The CDR3: CASSLTSYEQYF. The DNA for the CDR3 is TGCGCCAGCAGCTTAACTAGTTACGAGCAGTACTTC.

This chain uses TRBV9 with TRBJ2-3; maybe TRBD1 (5 bases). The CDR3 length is 16 residues. The germline V gene has CDR1 SGDLS and CDR2 YYNGEE. V dropped 4 bases and J dropped 0 bases, with 15 bases sitting between them. CDR3 DNA sequence: TGTGCCAGCAGCCAAAGGGGCGGCTATAGCACAGATACGCAGTATTTT. Translated: CASSQRGGYSTDTQYF.

This clone was counted a single time. The chain is built from TRBV6-5 and TRBJ1-1, with a tentative D call TRBD1 (5 bases). CDR1 MNHEY and CDR2 SVGAGI come from the germline V gene. CDR3 length equals 13 residues. Trimming pared 5 bases from V and 5 bases from J, leaving 12 bases between. The CDR3 loop reads CASSTREGTEAFF. The CDR3 nucleotides read TGTGCCAGCAGTACCAGGGAAGGGACTGAAGCTTTCTTT.

The chain recombines TRBV6-5 with TRBJ2-1; D gene ambiguous. Germline CDR1 MNHEY, CDR2 SVGAGI. V lost 6 bases, J lost 4 bases, and 13 bases lay in between. This CDR3 is 14 amino acids long. CDR3 coding DNA: TGTGCCAGCAGGCCGACCTTGGGGTACAATGAGCAGTTCTTC. Amino acids: CASRPTLGYNEQFF.